A single sample is the source of the 6 T cell receptor beta chains below, sequenced in a study of blood T cells in healthy people across ages (dated by TCRdb to about 2015). The protocol used for the library was 5' RACE. TCRdb records Illumina HiSeq 2500 as the sequencer. A second PCR of roughly 6 to 12 cycles was performed with a sample-barcoded 5' primer and a J-beta primer mix. The raw public reads went through TCRdb reprocessing: fastp at Q25, MiXCR clone calling, in-frame beta chains kept. A single entry per CDR3 protein holds the most common genes and DNA from its merged rows. This sample lists hundreds of thousands of distinct CDR3 sequences; around 36% were detected once. The ten top clones hold over 10% of the sample. The specimen was blood. Receptors originate from a man aged 18-30 years in good health.

In its sample, this clonotype was seen a few times. This chain connects TRBV4-1 to TRBJ2-3, with D tentatively TRBD1 (6 bases). Germline CDR1 and CDR2: MGHRA and YSYEKL. This CDR3 is 16 amino acids long. V was pared by 0 bases and J by 0 bases, with 10 bases between. The CDR3 bases are TGCGCCAGCAGCCAAGAGTGGACAGCCAGCACAGATACGCAGTATTTT. Protein product: CASSQEWTASTDTQYF.

J is TRBJ1-2 and V is TRBV6-6; tentative D call: TRBD1 (5 bases). Germline V gene data show CDR1 as MNHNY and CDR2 as SVGAGI (reference sequence). Trimming stripped 6 bases from V and 4 bases from J, with 18 bases between. The CDR3 is made up of 15 amino acids. The CDR3, as DNA: TGTGCCAGCAGCGTCTCCGAACAGGCTTTCTATGGCTACACCTTC. This encodes CASSVSEQAFYGYTF.

The table lists this clonotype with many counts. J is TRBJ2-3 and V is TRBV10-3, with unresolved D. This CDR3 comprises 11 residues. Trimming left V 6 bases short and J 1 base short, with 2 bases between. The germline gives CDR1 ENHRY, CDR2 SYGVKD. The CDR3 loop reads CAISGTDTQYF. DNA of the CDR3: TGTGCCATCAGCGGCACAGATACGCAGTATTTT.

This clonotype was counted between two and nine times. The V and J genes are TRBV4-3 and TRBJ2-7; D unclear. This CDR3 region has 13 residues. The germline V gene has CDR1 LGHNA and CDR2 YSLEER. The V gene lost 1 base and the J gene lost 1 base, with 5 bases spanning the gap. This CDR3 reads CASSQARSYEQYF. DNA of the CDR3: TGCGCCAGCAGCCAAGCCCGGTCCTACGAGCAGTACTTC.

The sample holds a few counts of this clonotype. The chain joins TRBV3-1 to TRBJ1-4, with D tentatively TRBD1 (6 bases). The length of the CDR3 is 14 residues. Trimming removed 0 bases at V and 12 bases at J, with 14 bases between. Germline CDR1 reads LGHDT; CDR2 reads YNNKEL (reference sequence). The CDR3 DNA reads TGTGCCAGCAGCCAAGATTTAGGGAACAGGGAACTGTTTTTT. This gives the protein CASSQDLGNRELFF. The full variable domain, its missing parts supplied by reference TRBV3-1 and TRBJ1-4, is DTAVSQTPKYLVTQMGNDKSIKCEQNLGHDTMYWYKQDSKKFLKIMFSYNNKELIINETVPNRFSPKSPDKAHLNLHINSLELGDSAVYFCASSQDLGNRELFFGSGTQLSVL.

As regards this clonotype: A junction boundary mismatches the germline segment, possibly from a read error. The chain uses TRBV14 and TRBJ2-3; the match to TRBD1 covers 9 bases. Germline V gives CDR1 SGHDN, CDR2 FVKESK. This CDR3 region has 17 residues. The CDR3 loop is CASSHSGQGFFTDTQYF. The DNA for the CDR3 is TGTGCTAGCAGCCACTCGGGACAGGGCTTCTTCACAGATACGCAGTATTTT.